This section outlines one TCR beta chain sequence together with its context. The antigen is unknown. Trimming pared 2 bases from V and 6 bases from J, leaving 11 bases between. In germline, CDR1 is SGDLS, CDR2 YYNGEE. CDR3 length equals 13 residues. This sample is part of a study of neoadjuvant nivolumab and ipilimumab in lung cancer. The overall study: Nivolumab 3 mg/kg was given days 1, 15 and 29, plus ipilimumab 1 mg/kg day 1 in combination.

Study-wide points: Compared with tumor-adjacent uninvolved lung, resected tumors showed greater richness and clonality.

The table came from immunoSEQ multiplex PCR; TCRdb's copy has only in-frame clones and leaves some out. The repertoire holds about 28,000 clones, with roughly 76% as singletons. This clonotype was obtained from an adult with non-small cell lung cancer. This sequence joins TRBV9 and TRBJ1-1; D is possibly TRBD1 (6 bases). The sample here was tumor tissue, taken after neoadjuvant nivolumab, alone or with ipilimumab, at or shortly before surgery. CDR3 loop: CASSVGGASEAFF. The CDR3 DNA sequence: TGTGCCAGCAGCGTGGGGGGCGCATCTGAAGCTTTCTTT.